This T cell receptor (beta chain) was recovered during a study of blood T cell repertoires in COVID-19. Study background: Acute-phase and convalescent COVID-19 samples originated in the United States, Italy and Spain.

Repertoires were generated with immunoSEQ multiplex PCR, while TCRdb's copy carries only in-frame clones and drops some. The profile shows about 74,000 clones, around 87% of them singletons. Germline lookup yields CDR1 WNHNN and CDR2 SYGVQD (reference sequence). The CDR3 loop spans 18 amino acids. With 4 bases clipped from V and 2 bases from J, the junction kept 12 bases outside the gene matches. The specimen sequenced was peripheral blood. The receptor comes from a woman over 75 with active or convalescent COVID-19. The chain employs TRBV10-1 and TRBJ2-1; 9 nucleotides agree with TRBD2. The CDR3 loop is CASSGGQAGGLPYNEQFF. CDR3 sequence (DNA): TGCGCCAGCAGTGGCGGTCAAGCGGGGGGTCTACCCTACAATGAGCAGTTCTTC.